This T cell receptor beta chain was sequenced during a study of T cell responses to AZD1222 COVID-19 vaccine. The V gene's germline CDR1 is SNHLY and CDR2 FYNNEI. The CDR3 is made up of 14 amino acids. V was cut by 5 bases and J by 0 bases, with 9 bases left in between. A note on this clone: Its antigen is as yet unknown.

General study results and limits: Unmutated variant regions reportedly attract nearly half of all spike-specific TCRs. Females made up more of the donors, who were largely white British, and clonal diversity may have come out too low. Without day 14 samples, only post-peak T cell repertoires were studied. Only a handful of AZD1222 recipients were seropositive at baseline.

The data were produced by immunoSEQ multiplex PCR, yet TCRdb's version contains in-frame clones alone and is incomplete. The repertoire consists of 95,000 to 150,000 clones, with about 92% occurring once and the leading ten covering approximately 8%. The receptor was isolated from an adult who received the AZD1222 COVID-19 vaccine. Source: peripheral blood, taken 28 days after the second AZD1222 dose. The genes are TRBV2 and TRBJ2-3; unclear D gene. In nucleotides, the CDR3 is TGTGCCAGCAGTCGGGTATCTAGCACAGATACGCAGTATTTT. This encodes CASSRVSSTDTQYF.